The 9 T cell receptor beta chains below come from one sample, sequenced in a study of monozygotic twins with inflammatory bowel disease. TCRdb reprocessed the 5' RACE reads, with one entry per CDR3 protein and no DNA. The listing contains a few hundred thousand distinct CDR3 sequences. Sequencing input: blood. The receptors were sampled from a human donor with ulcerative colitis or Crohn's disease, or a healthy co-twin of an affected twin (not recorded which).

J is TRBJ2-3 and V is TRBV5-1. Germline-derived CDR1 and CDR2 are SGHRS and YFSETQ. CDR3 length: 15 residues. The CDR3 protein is CASSLDGIDTDTQYF. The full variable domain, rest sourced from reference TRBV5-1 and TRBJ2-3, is KAGVTQTPRYLIKTRGQQVTLSCSPISGHRSVSWYQQTPGQGLQFLFEYFSETQRNKGNFPGRFSGRQFSNSRSEMNVSTLELGDSALYLCASSLDGIDTDTQYFGPGTRLTVL.

CDR3 in amino acids: CASSSSGNRPYEQYF. The chain recombines TRBV5-1 with TRBJ2-7; the D gene TCRdb calls, TRBD1, cannot be checked with no DNA. The germline gives CDR1 SGHRS, CDR2 YFSETQ. CDR3 size: 15 residues. Based on the CDR3 plus reference TRBV5-1 and TRBJ2-7, the full variable domain is KAGVTQTPRYLIKTRGQQVTLSCSPISGHRSVSWYQQTPGQGLQFLFEYFSETQRNKGNFPGRFSGRQFSNSRSEMNVSTLELGDSALYLCASSSSGNRPYEQYFGPGTRLTVT.

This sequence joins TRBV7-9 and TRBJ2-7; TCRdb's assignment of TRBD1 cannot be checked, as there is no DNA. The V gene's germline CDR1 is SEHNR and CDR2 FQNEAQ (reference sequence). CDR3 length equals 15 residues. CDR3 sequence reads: CASSNGTSSFYEQYF.

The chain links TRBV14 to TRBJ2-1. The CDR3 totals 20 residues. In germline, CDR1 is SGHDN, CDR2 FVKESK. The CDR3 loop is CASSQDPFSGGAQFLNEQFF. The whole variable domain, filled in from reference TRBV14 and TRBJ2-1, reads EAGVTQFPSHSVIEKGQTVTLRCDPISGHDNLYWYRRVMGKEIKFLLHFVKESKQDESGMPNNRFLAERTGGTYSTLKVQPAELEDSGVYFCASSQDPFSGGAQFLNEQFFGPGTRLTVL.

The CDR3 loop is CASSAGETQYF. The V call is TRBV11-2, the J call TRBJ2-5; TCRdb gives TRBD1 as the D gene, but with no DNA this cannot be confirmed. Germline V CDR1 and CDR2: SGHAT, FQNNGV. The CDR3 is made up of 11 amino acids.

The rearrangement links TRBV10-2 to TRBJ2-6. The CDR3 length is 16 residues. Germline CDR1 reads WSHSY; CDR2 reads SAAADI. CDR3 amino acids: CASSESGDSGANVLTF.

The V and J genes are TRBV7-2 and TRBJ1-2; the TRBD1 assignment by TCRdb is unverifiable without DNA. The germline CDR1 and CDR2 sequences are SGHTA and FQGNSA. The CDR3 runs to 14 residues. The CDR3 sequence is CASSRQGRDYGYTF. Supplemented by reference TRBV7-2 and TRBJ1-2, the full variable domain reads GAGVSQSPSNKVTEKGKDVELRCDPISGHTALYWYRQSLGQGLEFLIYFQGNSAPDKSGLPSDRFSAERTGGSVSTLTIQRTQQEDSAVYLCASSRQGRDYGYTFGSGTRLTVV.

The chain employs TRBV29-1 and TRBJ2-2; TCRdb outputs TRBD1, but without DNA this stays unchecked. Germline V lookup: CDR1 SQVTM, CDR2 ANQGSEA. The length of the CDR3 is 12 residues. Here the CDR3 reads CSVEGETGELFF.

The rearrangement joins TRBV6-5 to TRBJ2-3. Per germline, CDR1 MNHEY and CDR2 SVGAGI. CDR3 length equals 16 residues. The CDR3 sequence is CASTRGRTTGTDTQYF.